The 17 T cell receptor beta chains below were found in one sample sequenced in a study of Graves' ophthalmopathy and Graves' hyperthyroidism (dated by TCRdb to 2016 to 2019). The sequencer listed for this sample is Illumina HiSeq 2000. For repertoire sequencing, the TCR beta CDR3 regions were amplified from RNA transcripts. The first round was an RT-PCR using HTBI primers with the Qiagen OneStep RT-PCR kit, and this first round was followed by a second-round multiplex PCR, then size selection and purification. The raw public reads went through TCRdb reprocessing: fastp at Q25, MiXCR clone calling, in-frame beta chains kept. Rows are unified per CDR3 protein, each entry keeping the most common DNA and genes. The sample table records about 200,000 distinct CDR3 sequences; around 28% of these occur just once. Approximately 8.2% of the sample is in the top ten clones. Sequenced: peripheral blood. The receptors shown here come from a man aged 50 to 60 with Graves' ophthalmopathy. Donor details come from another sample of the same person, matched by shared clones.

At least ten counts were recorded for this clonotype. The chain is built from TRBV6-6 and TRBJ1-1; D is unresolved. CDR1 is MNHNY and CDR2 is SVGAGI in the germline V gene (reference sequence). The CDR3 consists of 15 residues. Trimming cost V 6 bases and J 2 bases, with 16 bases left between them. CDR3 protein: CASRPTGLSNTEAFF. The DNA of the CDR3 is TGTGCCAGCAGACCTACCGGATTGTCCAACACTGAAGCTTTCTTT.

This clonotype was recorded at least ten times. CDR3 region: CASNPTGRETQYF. DNA of the CDR3: TGTGCCAGCAACCCGACAGGGCGGGAGACCCAGTACTTC. This sequence joins TRBV6-5 and TRBJ2-5, with 7 nucleotides matching TRBD1. Germline CDR1 reads MNHEY; CDR2 reads SVGAGI. The CDR3 has 13 amino acids. Losses at the gene ends were 7 bases for V and 5 bases for J; bases not matched to a gene: 7.

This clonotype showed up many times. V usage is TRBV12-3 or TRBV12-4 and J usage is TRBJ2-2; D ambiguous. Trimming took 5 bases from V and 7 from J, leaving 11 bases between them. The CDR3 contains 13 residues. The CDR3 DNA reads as TGTGCCAGCAGTCCAATCCTGGGCGGGGAGCTGTTTTTT. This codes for CASSPILGGELFF.

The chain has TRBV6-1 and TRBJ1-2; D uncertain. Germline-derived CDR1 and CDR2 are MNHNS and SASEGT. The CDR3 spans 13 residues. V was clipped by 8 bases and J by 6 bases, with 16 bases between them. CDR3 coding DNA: TGTGCCAGCGCCCTCCGAAAGGAGGATGGCTACACCTTC. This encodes CASALRKEDGYTF.

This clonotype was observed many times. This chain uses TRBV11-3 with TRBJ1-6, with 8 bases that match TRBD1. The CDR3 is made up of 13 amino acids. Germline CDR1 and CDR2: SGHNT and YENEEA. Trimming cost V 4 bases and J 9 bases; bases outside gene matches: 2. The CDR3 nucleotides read TGTGCCAGCAGCTGGGACAGGACTTCACCCCTCCACTTT. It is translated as CASSWDRTSPLHF.

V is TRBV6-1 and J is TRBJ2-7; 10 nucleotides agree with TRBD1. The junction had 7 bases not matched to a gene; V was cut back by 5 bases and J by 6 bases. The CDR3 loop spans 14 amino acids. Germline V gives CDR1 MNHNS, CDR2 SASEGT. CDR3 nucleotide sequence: TGTGCCAGCAGTACCGGGACAGGGGCCCCCGAGCAGTACTTC. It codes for CASSTGTGAPEQYF.

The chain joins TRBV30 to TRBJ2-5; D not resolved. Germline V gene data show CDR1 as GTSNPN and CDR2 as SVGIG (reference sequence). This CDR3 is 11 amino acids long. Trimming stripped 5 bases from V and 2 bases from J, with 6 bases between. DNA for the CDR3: TGTGCCTGGGATAGACAAGAGACCCAGTACTTC. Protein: CAWDRQETQYF.

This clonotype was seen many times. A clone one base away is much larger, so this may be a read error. The CDR3 nucleotides read TGTGCCAGCAGCTTAGGCGGGAGGGACAGTTTTAACTATGGCTACACCTTC. It yields the protein CASSLGGRDSFNYGYTF. The chain joins TRBV7-8 to TRBJ1-2; 7 nucleotides match TRBD1. CDR1 SGHVS and CDR2 FQNEAQ come from the germline V gene. The junction had 9 bases not matched to a gene; V was cut back by 1 base and J by 1 base. The CDR3 totals 17 residues. Full variable domain (outside the CDR3, taken from reference TRBV7-8 and TRBJ1-2): GAGVSQSPRYKVAKRGQDVALRCDPISGHVSLFWYQQALGQGPEFLTYFQNEAQLDKSGLPSDRFFAERPEGSVSTLKIQRTQQEDSAVYLCASSLGGRDSFNYGYTFGSGTRLTVV.

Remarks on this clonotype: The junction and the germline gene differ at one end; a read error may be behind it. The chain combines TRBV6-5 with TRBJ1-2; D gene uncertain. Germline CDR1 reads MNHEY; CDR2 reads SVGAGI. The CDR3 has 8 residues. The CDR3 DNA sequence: TGTGCCAGCAGTAACACCATCTTC. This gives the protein CASSNTIF.

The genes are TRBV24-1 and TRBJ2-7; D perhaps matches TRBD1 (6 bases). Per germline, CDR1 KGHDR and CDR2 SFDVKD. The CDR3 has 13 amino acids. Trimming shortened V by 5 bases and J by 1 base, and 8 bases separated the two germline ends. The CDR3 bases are TGTGCCACCAGTGCCAGGGGTTCCTACGAGCAGTACTTC. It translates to CATSARGSYEQYF.

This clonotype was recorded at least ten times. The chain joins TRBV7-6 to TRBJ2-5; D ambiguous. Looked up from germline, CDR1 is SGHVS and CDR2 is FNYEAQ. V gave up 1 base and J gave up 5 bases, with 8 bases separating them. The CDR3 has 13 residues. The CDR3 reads CASSLGRMETQYF. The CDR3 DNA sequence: TGTGCCAGCAGCTTAGGCAGGATGGAGACCCAGTACTTC.

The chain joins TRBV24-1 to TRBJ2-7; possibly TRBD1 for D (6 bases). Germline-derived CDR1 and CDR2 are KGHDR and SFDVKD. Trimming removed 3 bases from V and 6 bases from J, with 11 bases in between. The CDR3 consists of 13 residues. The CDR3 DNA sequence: TGTGCCACCAGTGATCGGGCGACAGGCGAGCAGTACTTC. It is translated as CATSDRATGEQYF.

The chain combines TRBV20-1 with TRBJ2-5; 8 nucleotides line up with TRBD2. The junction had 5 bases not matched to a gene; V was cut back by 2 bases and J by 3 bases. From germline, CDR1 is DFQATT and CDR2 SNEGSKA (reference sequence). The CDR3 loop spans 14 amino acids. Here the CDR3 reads CSARPPRGEETQYF. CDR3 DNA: TGCAGTGCTAGACCTCCGCGGGGGGAAGAGACCCAGTACTTC.

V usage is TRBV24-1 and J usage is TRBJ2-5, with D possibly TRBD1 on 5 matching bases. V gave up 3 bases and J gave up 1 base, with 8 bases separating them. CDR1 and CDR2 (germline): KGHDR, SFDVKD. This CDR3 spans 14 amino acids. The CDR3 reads CATSDETAQETQYF. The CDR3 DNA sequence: TGTGCCACCAGTGATGAGACAGCCCAAGAGACCCAGTACTTC.

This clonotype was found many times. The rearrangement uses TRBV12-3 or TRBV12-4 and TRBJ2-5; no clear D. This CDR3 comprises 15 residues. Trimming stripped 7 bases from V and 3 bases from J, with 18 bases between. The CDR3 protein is CASNKLGLGEETQYF. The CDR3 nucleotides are TGTGCCAGCAACAAGCTAGGTTTGGGTGAAGAGACCCAGTACTTC.

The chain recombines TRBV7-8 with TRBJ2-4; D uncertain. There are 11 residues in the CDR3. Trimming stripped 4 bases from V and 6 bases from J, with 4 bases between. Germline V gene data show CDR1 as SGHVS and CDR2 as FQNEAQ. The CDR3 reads CASSSGNIQYF. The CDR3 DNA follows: TGTGCCAGCAGCTCAGGAAACATTCAGTACTTC.

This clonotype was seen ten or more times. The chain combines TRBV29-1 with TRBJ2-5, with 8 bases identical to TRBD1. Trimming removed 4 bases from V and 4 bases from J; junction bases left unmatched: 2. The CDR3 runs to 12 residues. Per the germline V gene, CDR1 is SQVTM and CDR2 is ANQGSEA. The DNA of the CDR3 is TGCAGCGTTGGGGGGACAGGAGAGACCCAGTACTTC. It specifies CSVGGTGETQYF. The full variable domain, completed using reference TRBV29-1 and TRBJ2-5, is SAVISQKPSRDICQRGTSLTIQCQVDSQVTMMFWYRQQPGQSLTLIATANQGSEATYESGFVIDKFPISRPNLTFSTLTVSNMSPEDSSIYLCSVGGTGETQYFGPGTRLLVL.